This T cell receptor beta chain was obtained from a study of blood T cells in healthy people across ages. With a J-beta primer mix and a sample-barcoded 5' primer, a second PCR ran about 7 to 12 cycles. TCRdb ran MiXCR on the 5' RACE reads and lists one entry per CDR3 protein. The sample holds more than 500,000 distinct CDR3 sequences, about 25% seen once. This clonotype was detected only a few times. Sample: blood. This TCR was recovered from a woman in her seventies in good health.

CDR3 DNA sequence: TGTGCCAGCAGTCGACTGGCGGGGGTGGTTTTGGGTCGAGGGACCGGGGAGCTGTTTTTT. This gives the protein CASSRLAGVVLGRGTGELFF. V gene TRBV5-6 combines with J gene TRBJ2-2, with 7 bases lining up with TRBD2. CDR1 and CDR2 from the germline V gene are SGHDT and YYEEEE. V lost 5 bases and J lost 5; bases outside the gene matches: 24. CDR3 length equals 20 residues.